These 16 T cell receptor beta chains were all obtained from the same sample, sequenced in a study of blood T cell repertoires in COVID-19. Method: immunoSEQ multiplex PCR; TCRdb's copy keeps in-frame clones and lacks some. The repertoire includes over 150,000 clones, about 90% of them detected once, and roughly 0.51% sits in the top ten. Source material: peripheral blood. These receptors were obtained from a man in his fifties or sixties with acute or convalescent COVID-19.

V is TRBV9 and J is TRBJ2-7; TRBD2 aligns across 10 bases. Trimming removed 0 bases from V and 2 bases from J; junction bases left unmatched: 5. There are 16 residues in the CDR3. Germline-derived CDR1 and CDR2 are SGDLS and YYNGEE. The CDR3 loop reads CASSVAGLAGAYEQYF. As DNA, the CDR3 is TGTGCCAGCAGCGTAGCTGGGCTAGCGGGAGCCTACGAGCAGTACTTC.

V usage is TRBV18 and J usage is TRBJ2-2, with D possibly being TRBD2 (5 bases). The CDR3 is made up of 15 amino acids. Trimming took 1 base from V and 3 from J, leaving 9 bases between them. Germline CDR1 KGHSH, CDR2 LQKENI. The CDR3 loop reads CASSPRRVDTGELFF. The DNA of the CDR3 is TGTGCCAGCTCACCACGGCGGGTTGACACCGGGGAGCTGTTTTTT.

The chain combines TRBV7-9 with TRBJ1-5; weak D call: TRBD1 (5 bases). Germline CDR1 and CDR2: SEHNR and FQNEAQ (reference sequence). This CDR3 comprises 15 residues. Trimming stripped 4 bases from V and 5 bases from J, with 15 bases between. CDR3 nucleotide sequence: TGTGCCAGCAGCTCAGCCGGGGGACTACATCAGCCCCAGCATTTT. Protein product: CASSSAGGLHQPQHF. Together with reference TRBV7-9 and TRBJ1-5, the CDR3 gives the full variable domain: DTGVSQNPRHKITKRGQNVTFRCDPISEHNRLYWYRQTLGQGPEFLTYFQNEAQLEKSRLLSDRFSAERPKGSFSTLEIQRTEQGDSAMYLCASSSAGGLHQPQHFGDGTRLSIL.

The CDR3 bases are TGTGCCAGCAGCTCCGTAGAGACCCAGTACTTC. It yields the protein CASSSVETQYF. This rearrangement joins TRBV5-8 to TRBJ2-5; no reliable D call. CDR3 length equals 11 residues. Germline CDR1 reads SGHTS; CDR2 reads YDEGEE. V gave up 3 bases and J gave up 4 bases, with 4 bases separating them.

The V and J genes are TRBV30 and TRBJ1-5; 7 positions agree with TRBD1. Germline trimming cut 5 bases from V and 0 bases from J; bases unmatched to any gene: 7. The CDR3 sequence is 15 residues long. Germline V gives CDR1 GTSNPN, CDR2 SVGIG (reference sequence). The CDR3 sequence: CAWDLGTVSNQPQHF. In DNA, the CDR3 is TGTGCCTGGGATCTAGGGACAGTTAGCAATCAGCCCCAGCATTTT.

The genes are TRBV9 and TRBJ2-3; the D gene is possibly TRBD2 (5 bases). The CDR3 runs to 14 residues. V was cut by 4 bases and J by 2 bases, with 11 bases left in between. The germline V gene encodes CDR1 SGDLS and CDR2 YYNGEE. Here the CDR3 reads CASSPRTYTDTQYF. In DNA, the CDR3 is TGTGCCAGCAGCCCCCGGACTTACACAGATACGCAGTATTTT.

V is TRBV4-1 and J is TRBJ2-1; TRBD2 matches at 9 bases. Per germline, CDR1 MGHRA and CDR2 YSYEKL. The trim removed 1 base at V and 0 bases at J, leaving 13 bases unmatched. The CDR3 loop spans 20 amino acids. The CDR3 bases are TGCGCCAGCAGCCAAGTCCTGTCCAGCGGGGGGCCAAGCTCCTACAATGAGCAGTTCTTC. Encoded protein: CASSQVLSSGGPSSYNEQFF.

The chain has TRBV19 and TRBJ2-2; 7 positions agree with TRBD2. Per germline, CDR1 LNHDA and CDR2 SQIVND (reference sequence). The CDR3 length is 16 residues. J was trimmed by 5 bases and V by 5 bases; bases with no gene match: 11. The CDR3 region has the DNA TGTGCCAGTAGTGAACCCTTTGCGGGGGTGACCGGGGAGCTGTTTTTT. It is translated as CASSEPFAGVTGELFF.

This clone was seen only once. This chain uses TRBV29-1 with TRBJ2-3; D might be TRBD2 (6 bases). The CDR3 consists of 15 residues. With 0 bases removed from V and 3 bases from J, the gap between germline ends came to 13 bases. The germline gives CDR1 SQVTM, CDR2 ANQGSEA. This chain's CDR3 is CSVEDRGIETDTQYF. The CDR3 DNA is TGCAGCGTTGAAGATCGGGGGATAGAGACAGATACGCAGTATTTT.

V usage is TRBV10-3 and J usage is TRBJ2-5; maybe TRBD1 (5 bases). This CDR3 is built from 13 residues. The V end was cut by 7 bases, the J end by 0 bases, with 9 bases between. Germline values: CDR1 ENHRY, CDR2 SYGVKD. The CDR3, as DNA: TGTGCCATCACGGACACGTACCAAGAGACCCAGTACTTC. It specifies CAITDTYQETQYF.

This clone was detected once. The chain recombines TRBV10-2 with TRBJ1-5, with 9 bases matching TRBD1. The CDR3 loop spans 13 amino acids. Losses at the gene ends were 8 bases for V and 6 bases for J; bases not matched to a gene: 5. Germline values: CDR1 WSHSY, CDR2 SAAADI. CDR3 in DNA: TGCGCCAGCGGAGGACAGGGGATTCAGCCCCAGCATTTT. Translation: CASGGQGIQPQHF.

This chain connects TRBV6-5 to TRBJ2-3, with D perhaps matching TRBD2 (6 bases). Germline CDR1 reads MNHEY; CDR2 reads SVGAGI. V was cut by 7 bases and J by 7 bases, with 18 bases left in between. This CDR3 has 14 amino acids. The chain's CDR3 is CASIPGVTMNTQYF. In DNA form, the CDR3 reads TGTGCCAGCATACCGGGGGTTACGATGAATACGCAGTATTTT.

The DNA of the CDR3 is TGTGCCATCAGTGAGCCCCAGGTTTTAGAGACCCAGTACTTC. Residues: CAISEPQVLETQYF. The chain uses TRBV10-3 and TRBJ2-5, with D hard to call. Trimming pared 2 bases from V and 4 bases from J, leaving 11 bases between. The germline V gene encodes CDR1 ENHRY and CDR2 SYGVKD. The CDR3 is 14 residues long.

The chain carries TRBV1 and TRBJ2-3; the D call in the table, TRBD1, was not verified against the DNA. TRBV1 is a pseudogene. The length of the CDR3 is 13 residues. CDR3 nucleotides: TGCACCAGCAGCCAAGTGAGAGGGGGCCCCCCGGTTTTT. Protein product: CTSSQVRGGPPVF.

The chain combines TRBV7-2 with TRBJ1-1; the D gene is possibly TRBD1 (6 bases). CDR1 and CDR2 from the germline V gene are SGHTA and FQGNSA. Trimming took off 5 bases at V and 4 bases at J, with 17 bases between the two ends. CDR3 size: 15 residues. The CDR3: CASSRNRARGTEAFF. CDR3 bases: TGTGCCAGCAGCCGTAACAGGGCCAGGGGCACTGAAGCTTTCTTT. The variable domain in full, with the rest retrieved from reference TRBV7-2 and TRBJ1-1, is GAGVSQSPSNKVTEKGKDVELRCDPISGHTALYWYRQSLGQGLEFLIYFQGNSAPDKSGLPSDRFSAERTGGSVSTLTIQRTQQEDSAVYLCASSRNRARGTEAFFGQGTRLTVV.

This chain joins TRBV18 and TRBJ1-1, with 10 bases that match TRBD1. The CDR3 is 17 amino acids. Germline lookup yields CDR1 KGHSH and CDR2 LQKENI. After removal of 0 bases from V and 9 bases from J, the junction contained 13 bases not matched to a gene. The CDR3: CASSPPNGGQGLPKAFF. CDR3 nucleotides: TGTGCCAGCTCACCACCGAATGGGGGACAGGGGCTGCCGAAAGCTTTCTTT.